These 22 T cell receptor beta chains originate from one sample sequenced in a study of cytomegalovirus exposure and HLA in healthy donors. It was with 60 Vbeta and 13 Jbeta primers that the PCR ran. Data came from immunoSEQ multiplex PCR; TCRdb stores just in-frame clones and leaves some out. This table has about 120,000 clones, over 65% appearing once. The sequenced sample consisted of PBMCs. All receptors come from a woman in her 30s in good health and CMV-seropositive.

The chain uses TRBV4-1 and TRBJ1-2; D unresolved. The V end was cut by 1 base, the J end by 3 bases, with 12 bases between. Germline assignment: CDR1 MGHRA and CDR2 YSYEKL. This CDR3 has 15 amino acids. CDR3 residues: CASSQAAGNDYGYTF. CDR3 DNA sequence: TGCGCCAGCAGCCAAGCTGCGGGGAACGACTATGGCTACACCTTC.

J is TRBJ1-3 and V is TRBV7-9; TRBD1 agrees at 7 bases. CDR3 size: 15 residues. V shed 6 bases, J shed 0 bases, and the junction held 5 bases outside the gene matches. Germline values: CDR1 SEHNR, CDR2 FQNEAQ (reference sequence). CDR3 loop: CASRRTGHSGNTIYF. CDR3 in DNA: TGTGCCAGCAGAAGGACAGGCCACTCTGGAAACACCATATATTTT.

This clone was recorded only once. The chain's CDR3 is CASRLSRGTGELFF. In DNA, the CDR3 is TGTGCCAGCAGGCTTAGTCGGGGCACCGGGGAGCTGTTTTTT. This chain joins TRBV6-5 and TRBJ2-2; TRBD2 might be the D (5 bases). Germline CDR1 MNHEY, CDR2 SVGAGI. The CDR3 covers 14 residues. Trimming cost V 6 bases and J 4 bases, with 12 bases left between them.

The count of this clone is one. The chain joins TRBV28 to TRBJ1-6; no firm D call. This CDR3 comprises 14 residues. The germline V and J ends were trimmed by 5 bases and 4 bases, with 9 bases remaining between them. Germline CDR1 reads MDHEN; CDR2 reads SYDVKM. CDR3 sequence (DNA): TGTGCCAGCAGTCCTGGCCCTTATAATTCACCCCTCCACTTT. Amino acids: CASSPGPYNSPLHF.

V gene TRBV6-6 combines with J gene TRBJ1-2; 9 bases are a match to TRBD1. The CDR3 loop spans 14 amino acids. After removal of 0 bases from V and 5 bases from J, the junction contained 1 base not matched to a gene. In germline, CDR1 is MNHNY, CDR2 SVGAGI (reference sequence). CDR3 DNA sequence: TGTGCCAGCAGTTACTCGGGACAGGGTTATGGCTACACCTTC. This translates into CASSYSGQGYGYTF.

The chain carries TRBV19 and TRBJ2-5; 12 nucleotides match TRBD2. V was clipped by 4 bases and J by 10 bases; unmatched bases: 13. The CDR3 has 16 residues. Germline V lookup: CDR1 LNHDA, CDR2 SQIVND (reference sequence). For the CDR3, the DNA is TGTGCCAGTAGTACCTCGACTAGCGGGGGAGCATGGCGCCAGTACTTC. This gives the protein CASSTSTSGGAWRQYF.

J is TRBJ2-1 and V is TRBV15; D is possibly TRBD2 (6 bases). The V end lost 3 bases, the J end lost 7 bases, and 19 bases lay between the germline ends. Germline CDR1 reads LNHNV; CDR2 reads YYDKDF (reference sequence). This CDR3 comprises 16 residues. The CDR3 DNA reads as TGTGCCACCAGCAGGGGCGGGACTCTCGTGGGGAATGAGCAGTTCTTC. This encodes CATSRGGTLVGNEQFF.

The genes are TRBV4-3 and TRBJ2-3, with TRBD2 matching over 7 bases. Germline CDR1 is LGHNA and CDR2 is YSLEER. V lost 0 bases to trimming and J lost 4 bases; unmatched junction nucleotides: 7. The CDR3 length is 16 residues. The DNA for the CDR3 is TGCGCCAGCAGCCAAGAAATGACTAGCAGCCCAGATACGCAGTATTTT. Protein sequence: CASSQEMTSSPDTQYF.

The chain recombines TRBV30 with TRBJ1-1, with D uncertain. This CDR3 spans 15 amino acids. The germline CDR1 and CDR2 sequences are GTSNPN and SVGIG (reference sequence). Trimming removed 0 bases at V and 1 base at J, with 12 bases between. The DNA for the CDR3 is TGTGCCTGGAGTGTATTTCACGCGGGGAACACTGAAGCTTTCTTT. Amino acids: CAWSVFHAGNTEAFF.

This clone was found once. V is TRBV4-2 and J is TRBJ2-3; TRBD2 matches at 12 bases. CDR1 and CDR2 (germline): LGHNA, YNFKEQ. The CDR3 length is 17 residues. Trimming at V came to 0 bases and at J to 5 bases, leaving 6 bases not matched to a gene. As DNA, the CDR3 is TGTGCCAGCAGCCAAGATCAAACTAGCGGGGGGATAGATACGCAGTATTTT. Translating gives CASSQDQTSGGIDTQYF.

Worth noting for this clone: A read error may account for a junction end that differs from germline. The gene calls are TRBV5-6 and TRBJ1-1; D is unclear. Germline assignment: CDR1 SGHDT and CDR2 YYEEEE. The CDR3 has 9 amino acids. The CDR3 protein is CASSLPGGF. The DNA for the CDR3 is TGTGCCAGCAGCTTGCCTGGCGGATTT.

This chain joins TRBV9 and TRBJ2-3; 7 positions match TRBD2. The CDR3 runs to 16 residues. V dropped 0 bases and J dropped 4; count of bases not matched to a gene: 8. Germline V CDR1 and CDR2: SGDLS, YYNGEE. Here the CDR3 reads CASSVGGGTGADTQYF. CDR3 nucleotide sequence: TGTGCCAGCAGCGTAGGGGGGGGGACTGGTGCAGATACGCAGTATTTT.

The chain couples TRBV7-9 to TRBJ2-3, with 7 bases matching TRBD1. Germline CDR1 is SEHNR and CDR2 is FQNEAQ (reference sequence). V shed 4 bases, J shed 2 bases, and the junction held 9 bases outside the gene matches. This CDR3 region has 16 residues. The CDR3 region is CASSWKGGDPTDTQYF. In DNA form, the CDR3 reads TGTGCCAGCAGCTGGAAAGGGGGCGATCCCACAGATACGCAGTATTTT.

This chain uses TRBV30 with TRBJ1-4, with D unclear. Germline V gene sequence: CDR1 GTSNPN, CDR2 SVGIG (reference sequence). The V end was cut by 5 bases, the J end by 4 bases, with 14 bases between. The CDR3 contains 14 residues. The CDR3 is CAWARGGSNEKLFF. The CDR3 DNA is TGTGCCTGGGCGCGAGGAGGGAGTAATGAAAAACTGTTTTTT.

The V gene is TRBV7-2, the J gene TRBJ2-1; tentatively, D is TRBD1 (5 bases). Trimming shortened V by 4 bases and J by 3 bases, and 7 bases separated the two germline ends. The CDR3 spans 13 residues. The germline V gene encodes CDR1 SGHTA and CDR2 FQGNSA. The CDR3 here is CASSYDSYNEQFF. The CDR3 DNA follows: TGTGCCAGCAGCTACGACAGCTACAATGAGCAGTTCTTC. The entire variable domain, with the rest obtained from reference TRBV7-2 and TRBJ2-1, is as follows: GAGVSQSPSNKVTEKGKDVELRCDPISGHTALYWYRQSLGQGLEFLIYFQGNSAPDKSGLPSDRFSAERTGGSVSTLTIQRTQQEDSAVYLCASSYDSYNEQFFGPGTRLTVL.

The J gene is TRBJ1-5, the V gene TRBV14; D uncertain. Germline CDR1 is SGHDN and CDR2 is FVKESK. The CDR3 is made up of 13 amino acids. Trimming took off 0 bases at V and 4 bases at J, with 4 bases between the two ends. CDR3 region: CASSQDRNQPQHF. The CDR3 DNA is TGTGCCAGCAGCCAAGATCGGAATCAGCCCCAGCATTTT. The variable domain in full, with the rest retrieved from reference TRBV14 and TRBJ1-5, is EAGVTQFPSHSVIEKGQTVTLRCDPISGHDNLYWYRRVMGKEIKFLLHFVKESKQDESGMPNNRFLAERTGGTYSTLKVQPAELEDSGVYFCASSQDRNQPQHFGDGTRLSIL.

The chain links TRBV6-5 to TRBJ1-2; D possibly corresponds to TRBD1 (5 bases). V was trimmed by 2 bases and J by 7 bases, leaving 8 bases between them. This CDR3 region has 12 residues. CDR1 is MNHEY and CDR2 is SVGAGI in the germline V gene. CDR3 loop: CASSYQGAGYTF. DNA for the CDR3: TGTGCCAGCAGTTACCAGGGTGCTGGCTACACCTTC.

In DNA, the CDR3 is TGTGCCAGCAGGTCCGGGACAGGGAGATCACCCCTCCACTTT. It is translated as CASRSGTGRSPLHF. The chain employs TRBV27 and TRBJ1-6, with 9 bases matching TRBD1. Germline V lookup: CDR1 MNHEY, CDR2 SMNVEV (reference sequence). This CDR3 has 14 residues. J gave up 10 bases and V 6 bases, and 7 bases lay outside the gene matches.

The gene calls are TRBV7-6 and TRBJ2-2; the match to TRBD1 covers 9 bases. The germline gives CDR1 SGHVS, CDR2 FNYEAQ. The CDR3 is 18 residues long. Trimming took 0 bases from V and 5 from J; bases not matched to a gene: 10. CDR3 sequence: CASSLAPRTGAWTGELFF. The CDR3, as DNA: TGTGCCAGCAGCTTAGCCCCCCGGACAGGGGCATGGACCGGGGAGCTGTTTTTT. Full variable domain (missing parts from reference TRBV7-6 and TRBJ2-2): GAGVSQSPRYKVTKRGQDVALRCDPISGHVSLYWYRQALGQGPEFLTYFNYEAQQDKSGLPNDRFSAERPEGSISTLTIQRTEQRDSAMYRCASSLAPRTGAWTGELFFGEGSRLTVL.

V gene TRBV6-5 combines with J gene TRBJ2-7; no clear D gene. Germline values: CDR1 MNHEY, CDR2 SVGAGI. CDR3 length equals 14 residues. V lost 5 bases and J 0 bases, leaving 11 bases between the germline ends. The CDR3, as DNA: TGTGCCAGCAGTCTACGAACGAGCTCCTACGAGCAGTACTTC. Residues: CASSLRTSSYEQYF.

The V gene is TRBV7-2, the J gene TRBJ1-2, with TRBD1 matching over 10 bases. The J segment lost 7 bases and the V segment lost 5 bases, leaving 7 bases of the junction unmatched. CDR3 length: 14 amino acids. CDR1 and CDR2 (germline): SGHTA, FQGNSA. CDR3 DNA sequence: TGTGCCAGCAGCCTCCGGGACAGGGGTGGTGGCTACACCTTC. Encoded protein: CASSLRDRGGGYTF.

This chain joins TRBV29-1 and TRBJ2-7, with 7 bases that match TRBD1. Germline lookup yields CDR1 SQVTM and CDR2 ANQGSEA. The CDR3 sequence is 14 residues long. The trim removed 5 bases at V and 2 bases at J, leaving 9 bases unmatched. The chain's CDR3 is CSVLVQGSTYEQYF. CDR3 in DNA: TGCAGCGTTTTAGTACAGGGGTCAACCTACGAGCAGTACTTC.